These 27 T cell receptor beta chains were all obtained from the same sample, sequenced in a study of blood T cell repertoires in COVID-19. TCRdb's copy holds only in-frame clones and misses some; the assay was immunoSEQ multiplex PCR. The sample carries about 75,000 clones, 79% recorded once. Sequenced material: peripheral blood. The receptor source for this set is a woman older than 75 with active or convalescent COVID-19.

This chain joins TRBV28 and TRBJ1-2; tentatively, D is TRBD1 (6 bases). Germline loops: CDR1 MDHEN, CDR2 SYDVKM. This CDR3 has 15 amino acids. Trimming removed 6 bases from V and 1 base from J, with 15 bases in between. CDR3 residues: CASRTTGTLNYGYTF. CDR3 coding DNA: TGTGCCAGCAGAACGACCGGGACACTTAACTATGGCTACACCTTC.

The rearrangement joins TRBV4-3 to TRBJ2-1; a weak D match, TRBD2 (5 bases). Germline V gene sequence: CDR1 LGHNA, CDR2 YSLEER. V lost 4 bases and J 0 bases, leaving 19 bases between the germline ends. The CDR3 consists of 18 residues. In DNA form, the CDR3 reads TGCGCCAGCAGCCCCGGGCTAGCCCATCGACGCTCCTACAATGAGCAGTTCTTC. Translating it yields CASSPGLAHRRSYNEQFF.

This clone appeared a single time. J is TRBJ2-1 and V is TRBV5-6; 9 bases are a match to TRBD2. Trimming cost V 4 bases and J 3 bases; bases outside gene matches: 11. CDR3 length: 17 amino acids. CDR1 SGHDT and CDR2 YYEEEE come from the germline V gene. CDR3 coding DNA: TGTGCCAGCAGCGCTATGACTAGCGGCGGACACTACAATGAGCAGTTCTTC. It is translated as CASSAMTSGGHYNEQFF.

J is TRBJ2-5 and V is TRBV5-1; 8 positions match TRBD1. Germline-derived CDR1 and CDR2 are SGHRS and YFSETQ. The CDR3 is 14 amino acids. V gave up 5 bases and J gave up 3 bases; unmatched junction bases: 6. CDR3 DNA: TGCGCCAGCAGACAGGGACAGGCTAAAGAGACCCAGTACTTC. Its protein is CASRQGQAKETQYF.

The V and J genes are TRBV7-2 and TRBJ1-5, with D possibly TRBD1 on 6 matching bases. The CDR3 totals 14 residues. CDR1 is SGHTA, CDR2 FQGNSA, per germline. The V end lost 5 bases, the J end lost 7 bases, and 15 bases lay between the germline ends. The CDR3 coding sequence is TGTGCCAGCAGCGAACAGGGCGGGCGACAGCCCCAGCATTTT. Translating gives CASSEQGGRQPQHF.

The V call is TRBV6-2 or TRBV6-3, the J call TRBJ2-3, with D unresolved. V shed 0 bases and J shed 9 bases, with 10 bases lying between them. The CDR3 is 13 amino acids. Germline V lookup: CDR1 MNHEY, CDR2 SVGEGT. The CDR3 DNA sequence: TGTGCCAGCAGTTACTCCCGCTACCTAACGCAGTATTTT. Translated, it gives CASSYSRYLTQYF.

The rearrangement joins TRBV2 to TRBJ1-1; the D is unclear. Trimming shortened V by 7 bases and J by 0 bases, and 9 bases separated the two germline ends. Germline-derived CDR1 and CDR2 are SNHLY and FYNNEI. The CDR3 is made up of 13 amino acids. The CDR3 loop is CASNGNMNTEAFF. The CDR3 nucleotides read TGTGCCAGCAACGGGAACATGAACACTGAAGCTTTCTTT.

The V gene is TRBV28, the J gene TRBJ1-4; 7 bases align to TRBD1. CDR3 length equals 14 residues. J gave up 7 bases and V 2 bases, and 4 bases lay outside the gene matches. Germline V CDR1 and CDR2: MDHEN, SYDVKM. CDR3 sequence (DNA): TGTGCCAGCAGTTTAACCGGGACAGCTGAAAAACTGTTTTTT. Translating it yields CASSLTGTAEKLFF.

The rearrangement joins TRBV30 to TRBJ2-7, with 8 bases lining up with TRBD1. V was clipped by 7 bases and J by 1 base; unmatched bases: 3. The germline V gene encodes CDR1 GTSNPN and CDR2 SVGIG (reference sequence). This CDR3 has 12 amino acids. The CDR3 here is CASTGGSYEQYF. The CDR3 DNA sequence: TGTGCCTCAACAGGGGGATCCTACGAGCAGTACTTC.

V usage is TRBV19 and J usage is TRBJ1-6, with D possibly TRBD1 on 6 matching bases. Germline V gene data show CDR1 as LNHDA and CDR2 as SQIVND (reference sequence). This CDR3 spans 14 amino acids. Trimming cost V 5 bases and J 10 bases, with 15 bases left between them. In DNA form, the CDR3 reads TGTGCCAGTAGTGCAAACAGGGAGAAGTCACCCCTCCACTTT. It specifies CASSANREKSPLHF.

The rearrangement uses TRBV6-5 and TRBJ1-1; D gene ambiguous. This CDR3 has 11 residues. Germline V CDR1 and CDR2: MNHEY, SVGAGI. V was cut by 7 bases and J by 1 base, with 4 bases left in between. The CDR3 spells CASKANTEAFF. The CDR3 DNA reads TGTGCCAGCAAAGCGAACACTGAAGCTTTCTTT.

This chain connects TRBV15 to TRBJ2-1, with TRBD2 matching over 7 bases. V shed 0 bases and J 7 bases; nucleotides not matched to a gene: 9. In germline, CDR1 is LNHNV, CDR2 YYDKDF (reference sequence). The CDR3 contains 16 residues. The CDR3 DNA is TGTGCCACCAGCAGAGATCCGGGGGGTTCACGGAATGAGCAGTTCTTC. This gives the protein CATSRDPGGSRNEQFF.

The chain employs TRBV28 and TRBJ1-2; D is undetermined. The V gene lost 4 bases and the J gene lost 4 bases, with 10 bases spanning the gap. The germline gives CDR1 MDHEN, CDR2 SYDVKM. The CDR3 contains 13 residues. Here the CDR3 DNA reads TGTGCCAGCAGTTCGGACTACTTCTATGGCTACACCTTC. Encoded protein: CASSSDYFYGYTF.

V usage is TRBV7-8 and J usage is TRBJ2-7, with TRBD1 matching over 9 bases. Per germline, CDR1 SGHVS and CDR2 FQNEAQ. V shed 4 bases and J 3 bases; nucleotides not matched to a gene: 10. This CDR3 is 16 amino acids long. CDR3 region: CASSSSTGGIVYEQYF. In DNA form, the CDR3 reads TGTGCCAGCAGCTCATCGACAGGGGGAATTGTCTACGAGCAGTACTTC.

The rearrangement links TRBV28 to TRBJ2-1; 13 bases map to TRBD2. The length of the CDR3 is 20 residues. The germline V gene has CDR1 MDHEN and CDR2 SYDVKM. Trimming removed 5 bases from V and 1 base from J; junction bases left unmatched: 14. For the CDR3, the DNA is TGTGCCAGCAGTCCCTGGACTAGCGGGAGTGCGGCCGGGTCCTACAATGAGCAGTTCTTC. It translates to CASSPWTSGSAAGSYNEQFF.

This clone showed up just a few times. V and J are TRBV7-9 and TRBJ1-2; 7 nucleotides match TRBD1. CDR1 and CDR2 (germline): SEHNR, FQNEAQ (reference sequence). This CDR3 comprises 17 residues. V dropped 1 base and J dropped 2; count of bases not matched to a gene: 10. CDR3 loop: CASSLVGGGRENYGYTF. CDR3 nucleotides: TGTGCCAGCAGCTTAGTTGGAGGGGGCAGGGAGAACTATGGCTACACCTTC.

Worth noting for this clone: The junction and the germline gene differ at one end; a read error may be behind it. The rearrangement links TRBV7-2 to TRBJ2-7, with D unresolved. CDR1 and CDR2 from the germline V gene are SGHTA and FQGNSA. This CDR3 has 13 amino acids. The CDR3: CASRFGSSHEQYF. CDR3 coding DNA: TGTGCCAGCAGGTTCGGGTCCTCCCACGAGCAGTACTTC.

DNA of the CDR3: TGCGCCAGCAGCCAAGATCTGGGTAGCGGGAGCATCGATGAGCAGTTCTTC. This encodes CASSQDLGSGSIDEQFF. The chain has TRBV4-1 and TRBJ2-1; TRBD2 agrees at 9 bases. The germline gives CDR1 MGHRA, CDR2 YSYEKL. V shed 0 bases, J shed 8 bases, and the junction held 11 bases outside the gene matches. The CDR3 is 17 amino acids.

This sequence joins TRBV7-9 and TRBJ1-3; 8 nucleotides agree with TRBD1. The CDR3 loop spans 14 amino acids. Germline CDR1 reads SEHNR; CDR2 reads FQNEAQ (reference sequence). J lost 3 bases, V lost 4 bases, and 2 bases had no gene match. For the CDR3, the DNA is TGTGCCAGCAGCTCAGGGGGCAGTGGAAACACCATATATTTT. It is translated as CASSSGGSGNTIYF.

The V gene is TRBV27, the J gene TRBJ1-1; unclear D gene. Germline-derived CDR1 and CDR2 are MNHEY and SMNVEV (reference sequence). Trimming cost V 6 bases and J 5 bases, with 13 bases left between them. The CDR3 is 13 residues long. The CDR3 loop is CASSHWEETEAFF. In nucleotides, the CDR3 is TGTGCCAGCAGCCACTGGGAGGAAACTGAAGCTTTCTTT.

The chain has TRBV9 and TRBJ1-1, with D tentatively TRBD1 (5 bases). V was clipped by 4 bases and J by 4 bases, with 11 bases between them. The CDR3 has 13 amino acids. Germline CDR1 SGDLS, CDR2 YYNGEE. The CDR3 coding sequence is TGTGCCAGCAGCTCCAGGGTTGCCACTGAAGCTTTCTTT. Protein product: CASSSRVATEAFF.

The CDR3 nucleotides read TGTGCCAGCAGCTTGAGGGACTCGCCCTACGAGCAGTACTTC. Residues: CASSLRDSPYEQYF. The J gene is TRBJ2-7, the V gene TRBV5-6, with D possibly matching TRBD2 (6 bases). V lost 1 base and J 2 bases, leaving 10 bases between the germline ends. The V gene's germline CDR1 is SGHDT and CDR2 YYEEEE. This CDR3 is built from 14 residues.

This clone was observed once. The V and J genes are TRBV5-6 and TRBJ1-1; TRBD1 matches at 9 bases. V lost 4 bases, J lost 0 bases, and 10 bases stayed unmatched. The germline V gene encodes CDR1 SGHDT and CDR2 YYEEEE. The CDR3 runs 17 residues. The CDR3, as DNA: TGTGCCAGCAGCACCCTAACAGGGGGCATAATGAACACTGAAGCTTTCTTT. It is translated as CASSTLTGGIMNTEAFF.

The chain is built from TRBV11-2 and TRBJ2-1, with D unclear. The CDR3 has 13 amino acids. V dropped 3 bases and J dropped 0 bases, with 3 bases sitting between them. The germline gives CDR1 SGHAT, CDR2 FQNNGV. This CDR3 reads CASSLSSYNEQFF. The CDR3 bases are TGTGCCAGCAGCTTGAGCTCCTACAATGAGCAGTTCTTC.

The chain has TRBV19 and TRBJ1-2, with D perhaps TRBD1 (5 bases). The germline CDR1 and CDR2 sequences are LNHDA and SQIVND (reference sequence). The V gene lost 6 bases and the J gene lost 4 bases, with 15 bases spanning the gap. The CDR3 consists of 14 residues. DNA for the CDR3: TGTGCCAGTAGCTCGGGGGACCCCCTCTATGGCTACACCTTC. Residues: CASSSGDPLYGYTF.

The J gene is TRBJ2-7, the V gene TRBV3-1 (or the pseudogene TRBV3-2); 9 nucleotides line up with TRBD2. The trim removed 4 bases at V and 4 bases at J, leaving 5 bases unmatched. CDR1 is LGHDT and CDR2 is YNNKEL in the germline V gene (reference sequence). CDR3 length: 14 residues. CDR3 residues: CASSLGGRAYEQYF. The CDR3 DNA sequence: TGTGCCAGCAGCCTGGGCGGGAGGGCGTACGAGCAGTACTTC.

This clone was detected once. The rearrangement links TRBV20-1 to TRBJ2-5; TRBD2 matches at 13 bases. The CDR3 length is 15 residues. The J segment lost 4 bases and the V segment lost 3 bases, leaving 5 bases of the junction unmatched. The germline V gene has CDR1 DFQATT and CDR2 SNEGSKA (reference sequence). The CDR3 bases are TGCAGTGCTAGTGGACTAGCGGGAGTGGTAGAGACCCAGTACTTC. This codes for CSASGLAGVVETQYF.